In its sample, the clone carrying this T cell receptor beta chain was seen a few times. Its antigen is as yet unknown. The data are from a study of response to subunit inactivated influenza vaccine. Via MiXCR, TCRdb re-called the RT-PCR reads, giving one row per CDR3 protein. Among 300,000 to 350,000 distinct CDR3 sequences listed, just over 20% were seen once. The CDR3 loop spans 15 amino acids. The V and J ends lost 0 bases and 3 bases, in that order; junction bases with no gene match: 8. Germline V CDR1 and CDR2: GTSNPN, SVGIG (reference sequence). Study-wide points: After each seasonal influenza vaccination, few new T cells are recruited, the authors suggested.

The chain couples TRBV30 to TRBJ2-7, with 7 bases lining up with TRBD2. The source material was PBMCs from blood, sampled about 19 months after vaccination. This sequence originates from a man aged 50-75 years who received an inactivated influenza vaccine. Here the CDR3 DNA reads TGTGCCTGGAGTGTACAGTGGGACTACCGCTACGAGCAGTACTTC. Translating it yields CAWSVQWDYRYEQYF. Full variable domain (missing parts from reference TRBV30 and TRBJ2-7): SQTIHQWPATLVQPVGSPLSLECTVEGTSNPNLYWYRQAAGRGLQLLFYSVGIGQISSEVPQNLSASRPQDRQFILSSKKLLLSDSGFYLCAWSVQWDYRYEQYFGPGTRLTVT.